This TCR beta chain was sequenced during a study of CD8+CD57+ T cells in acquired aplastic anemia. Study summary: Mean DNA quantity obtained from sorted CD4+ and CD8+ cells was 2.5 to 4 ug. Points from the study as a whole: CD8+ Simpson's diversity in patients was not significantly different from that in controls.

Profiles of TCR beta VDJ and CDR3 were generated from a genomic DNA template. Each CDR3 protein gets one entry after TCRdb re-called the reads with MiXCR. This sample has over 150,000 distinct CDR3 sequences; 70% to 75% occur once, and the top ten carry approximately 42%. A single count supports this clonotype. Its antigen is undetermined. Relative to the germline gene, one junction end is altered; a read error may explain this. Patients chosen for sequencing had CD8+CD57+ cells that had expanded, as shown by flow cytometry. Germline V CDR1 and CDR2: SEHNR, FQNEAQ (reference sequence). The CDR3 is 13 residues long.

The rearrangement uses TRBV7-9 and TRBJ2-3, with 7 bases lining up with TRBD2. The sequence was obtained from a human donor with aplastic anemia. Material: sorted CD4+, CD8+, or CD8+CD57+ T cells (not recorded which) from PBMCs. The CDR3 loop is CTSSPGGTDTQYF. Written as DNA, the CDR3 is TGTACCAGCAGCCCCGGGGGGACAGATACGCAGTATTTT.